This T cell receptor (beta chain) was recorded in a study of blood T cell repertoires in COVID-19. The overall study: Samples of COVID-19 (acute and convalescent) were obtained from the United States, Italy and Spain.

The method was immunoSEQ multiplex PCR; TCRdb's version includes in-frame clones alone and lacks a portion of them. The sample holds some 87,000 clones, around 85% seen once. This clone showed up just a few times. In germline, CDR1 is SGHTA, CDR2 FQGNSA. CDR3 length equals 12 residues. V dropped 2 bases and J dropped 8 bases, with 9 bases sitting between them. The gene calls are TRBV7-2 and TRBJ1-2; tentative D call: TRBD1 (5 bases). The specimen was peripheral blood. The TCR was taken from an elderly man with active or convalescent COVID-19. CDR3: CASSLTQGGYTF. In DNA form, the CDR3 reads TGTGCCAGCAGCTTAACGCAGGGAGGCTACACCTTC.